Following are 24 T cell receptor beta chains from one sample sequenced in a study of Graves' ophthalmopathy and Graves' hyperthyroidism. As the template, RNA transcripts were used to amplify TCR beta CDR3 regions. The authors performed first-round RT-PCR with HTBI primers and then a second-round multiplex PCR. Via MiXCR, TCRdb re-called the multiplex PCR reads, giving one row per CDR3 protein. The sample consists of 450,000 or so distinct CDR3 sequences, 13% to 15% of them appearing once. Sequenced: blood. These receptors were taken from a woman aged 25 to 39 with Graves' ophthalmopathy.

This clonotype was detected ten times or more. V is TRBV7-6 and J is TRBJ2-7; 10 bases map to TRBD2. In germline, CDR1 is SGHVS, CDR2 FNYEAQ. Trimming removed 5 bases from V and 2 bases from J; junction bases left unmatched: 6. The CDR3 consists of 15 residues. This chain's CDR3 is CASSGGSGRAYEQYF. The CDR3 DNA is TGTGCCAGCAGCGGGGGCAGCGGGAGGGCCTACGAGCAGTACTTC.

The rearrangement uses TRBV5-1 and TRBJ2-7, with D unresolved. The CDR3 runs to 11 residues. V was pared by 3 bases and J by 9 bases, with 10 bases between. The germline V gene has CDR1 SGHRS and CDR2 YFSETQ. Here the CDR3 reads CASSSNSVQYF. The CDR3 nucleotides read TGCGCCAGCAGCTCGAACTCCGTGCAGTACTTC.

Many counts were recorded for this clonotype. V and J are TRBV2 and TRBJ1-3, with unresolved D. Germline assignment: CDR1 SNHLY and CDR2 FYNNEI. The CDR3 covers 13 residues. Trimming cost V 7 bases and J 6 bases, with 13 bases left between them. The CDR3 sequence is CASTNQVTNTIYF. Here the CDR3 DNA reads TGTGCCAGCACCAATCAGGTCACAAACACCATATATTTT.

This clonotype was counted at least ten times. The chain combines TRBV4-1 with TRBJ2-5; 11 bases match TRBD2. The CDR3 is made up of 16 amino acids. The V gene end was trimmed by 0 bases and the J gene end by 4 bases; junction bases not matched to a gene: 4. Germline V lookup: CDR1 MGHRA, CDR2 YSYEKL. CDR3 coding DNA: TGCGCCAGCAGCCAAGAAGGTAGCGGGGGGGTAGAGACCCAGTACTTC. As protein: CASSQEGSGGVETQYF.

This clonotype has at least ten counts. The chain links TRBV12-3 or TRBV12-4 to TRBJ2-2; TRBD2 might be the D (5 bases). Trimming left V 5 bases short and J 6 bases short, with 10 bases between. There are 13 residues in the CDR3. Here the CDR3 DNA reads TGTGCCAGCAGTCCGGACGGGGCCGGGGAGCTGTTTTTT. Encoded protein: CASSPDGAGELFF.

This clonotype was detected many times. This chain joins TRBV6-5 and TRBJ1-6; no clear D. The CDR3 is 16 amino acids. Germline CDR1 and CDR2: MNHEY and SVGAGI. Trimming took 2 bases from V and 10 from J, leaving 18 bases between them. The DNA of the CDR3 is TGTGCCAGCAGTTACAGCCCCAGTGAAGGGAGGTCACCCCTCCACTTT. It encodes CASSYSPSEGRSPLHF.

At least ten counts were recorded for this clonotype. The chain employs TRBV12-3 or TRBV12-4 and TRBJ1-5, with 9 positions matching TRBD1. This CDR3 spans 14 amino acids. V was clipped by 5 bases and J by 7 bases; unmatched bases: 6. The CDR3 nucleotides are TGTGCCAGCAGTGCCCCGGGACAGGGACAGCCCCAGCATTTT. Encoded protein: CASSAPGQGQPQHF.

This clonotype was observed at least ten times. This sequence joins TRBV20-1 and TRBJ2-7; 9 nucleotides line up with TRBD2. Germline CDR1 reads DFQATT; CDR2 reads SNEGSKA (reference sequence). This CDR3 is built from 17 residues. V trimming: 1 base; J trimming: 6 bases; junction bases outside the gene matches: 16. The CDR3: CSARGTASGTKRVEQYF. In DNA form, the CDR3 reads TGCAGTGCTAGAGGAACGGCTAGCGGGACCAAAAGGGTCGAGCAGTACTTC.

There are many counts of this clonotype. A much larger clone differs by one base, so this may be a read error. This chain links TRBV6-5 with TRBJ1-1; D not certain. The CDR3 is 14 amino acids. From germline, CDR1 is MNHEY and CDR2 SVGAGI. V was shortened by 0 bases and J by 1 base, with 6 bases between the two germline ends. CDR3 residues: CASSYSRRNTEAFF. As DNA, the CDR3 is TGTGCCAGCAGTTACTCTAGAAGGAACACTGAAGCTTTCTTT.

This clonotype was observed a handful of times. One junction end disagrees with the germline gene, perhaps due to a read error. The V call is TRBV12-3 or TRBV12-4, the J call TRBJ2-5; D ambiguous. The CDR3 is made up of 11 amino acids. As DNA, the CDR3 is TGTGTCAGCAGTTTCGTGGAGACCAAGTACTTC. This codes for CVSSFVETKYF.

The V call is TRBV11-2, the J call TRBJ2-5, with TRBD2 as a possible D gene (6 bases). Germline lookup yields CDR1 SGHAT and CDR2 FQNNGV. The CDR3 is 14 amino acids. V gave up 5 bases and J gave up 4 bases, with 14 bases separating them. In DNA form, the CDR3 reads TGTGCCAGCAGCCCTGGGGGGTATCGAGAGACCCAGTACTTC. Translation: CASSPGGYRETQYF.

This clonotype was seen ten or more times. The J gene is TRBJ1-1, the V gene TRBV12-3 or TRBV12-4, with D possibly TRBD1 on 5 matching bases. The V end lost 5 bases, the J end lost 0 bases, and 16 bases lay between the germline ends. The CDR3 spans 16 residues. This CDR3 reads CASSNPGVMMNTEAFF. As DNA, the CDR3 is TGTGCCAGCAGTAATCCGGGGGTTATGATGAACACTGAAGCTTTCTTT.

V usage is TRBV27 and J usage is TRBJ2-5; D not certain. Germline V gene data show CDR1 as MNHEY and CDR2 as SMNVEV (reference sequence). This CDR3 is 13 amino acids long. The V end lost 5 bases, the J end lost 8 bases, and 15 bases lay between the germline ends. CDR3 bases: TGTGCCAGCAGTCCACAAGGGAAGAGAACCCAGTACTTC. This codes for CASSPQGKRTQYF.

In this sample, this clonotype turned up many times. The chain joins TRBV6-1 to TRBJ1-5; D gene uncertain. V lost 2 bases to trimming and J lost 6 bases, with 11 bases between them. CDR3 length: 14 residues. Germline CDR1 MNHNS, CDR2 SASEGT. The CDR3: CASSEIDAGQPQHF. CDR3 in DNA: TGTGCCAGCAGTGAAATAGATGCTGGTCAGCCCCAGCATTTT.

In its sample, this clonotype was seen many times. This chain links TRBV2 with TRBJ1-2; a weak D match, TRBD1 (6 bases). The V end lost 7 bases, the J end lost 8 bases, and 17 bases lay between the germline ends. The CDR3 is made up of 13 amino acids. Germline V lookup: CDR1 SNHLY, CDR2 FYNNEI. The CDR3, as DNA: TGTGCCAGCAAAGTGGGGGCCGACAAGGGCTACACCTTC. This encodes CASKVGADKGYTF.

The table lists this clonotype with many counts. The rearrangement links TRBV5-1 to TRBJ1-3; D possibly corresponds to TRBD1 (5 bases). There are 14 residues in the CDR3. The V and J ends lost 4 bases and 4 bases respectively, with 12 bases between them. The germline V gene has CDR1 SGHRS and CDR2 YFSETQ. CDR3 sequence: CASSNGGGGNTIYF. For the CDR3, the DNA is TGCGCCAGCAGCAACGGGGGAGGAGGAAACACCATATATTTT.

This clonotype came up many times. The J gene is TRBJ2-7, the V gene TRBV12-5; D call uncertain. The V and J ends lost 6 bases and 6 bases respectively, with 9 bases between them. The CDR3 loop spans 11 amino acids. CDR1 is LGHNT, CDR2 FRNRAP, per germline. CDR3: CASGRLVEQYF. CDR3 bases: TGTGCTAGTGGCAGACTCGTCGAGCAGTACTTC.

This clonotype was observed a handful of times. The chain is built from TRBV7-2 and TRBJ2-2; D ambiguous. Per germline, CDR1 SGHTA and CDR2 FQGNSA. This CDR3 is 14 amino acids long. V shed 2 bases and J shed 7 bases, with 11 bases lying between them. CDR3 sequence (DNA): TGTGCCAGCAGCTTAATCTCCGGCGGCGGGGAGCTGTTTTTT. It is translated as CASSLISGGGELFF.

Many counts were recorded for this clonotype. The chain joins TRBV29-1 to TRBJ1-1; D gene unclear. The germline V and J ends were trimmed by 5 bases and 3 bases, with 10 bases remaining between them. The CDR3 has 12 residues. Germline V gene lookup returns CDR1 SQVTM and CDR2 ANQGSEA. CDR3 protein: CSVRERDTEAFF. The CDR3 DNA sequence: TGCAGCGTTAGGGAAAGGGACACTGAAGCTTTCTTT.

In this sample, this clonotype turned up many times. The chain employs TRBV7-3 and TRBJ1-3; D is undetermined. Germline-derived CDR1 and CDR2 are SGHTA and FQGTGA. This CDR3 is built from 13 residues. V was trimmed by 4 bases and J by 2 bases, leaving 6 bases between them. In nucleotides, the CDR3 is TGTGCCAGCAGCTCTGAAGCTGGAAACACCATATATTTT. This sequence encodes CASSSEAGNTIYF.

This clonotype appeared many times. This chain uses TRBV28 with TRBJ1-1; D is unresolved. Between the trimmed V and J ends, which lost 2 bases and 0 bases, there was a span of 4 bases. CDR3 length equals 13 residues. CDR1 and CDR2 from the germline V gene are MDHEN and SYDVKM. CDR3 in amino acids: CASSLLMNTEAFF. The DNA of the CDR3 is TGTGCCAGCAGTTTACTTATGAACACTGAAGCTTTCTTT. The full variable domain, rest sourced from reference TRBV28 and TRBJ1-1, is DVKVTQSSRYLVKRTGEKVFLECVQDMDHENMFWYRQDPGLGLRLIYFSYDVKMKEKGDIPEGYSVSREKKERFSLILESASTNQTSMYLCASSLLMNTEAFFGQGTRLTVV.

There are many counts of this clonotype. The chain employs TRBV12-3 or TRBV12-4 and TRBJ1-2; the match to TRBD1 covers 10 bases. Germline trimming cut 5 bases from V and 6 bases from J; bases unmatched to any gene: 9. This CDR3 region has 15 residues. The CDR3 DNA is TGTGCCAGCAGTGCTCGACAGGGGGCCTCCAATGGCTACACCTTC. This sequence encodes CASSARQGASNGYTF.

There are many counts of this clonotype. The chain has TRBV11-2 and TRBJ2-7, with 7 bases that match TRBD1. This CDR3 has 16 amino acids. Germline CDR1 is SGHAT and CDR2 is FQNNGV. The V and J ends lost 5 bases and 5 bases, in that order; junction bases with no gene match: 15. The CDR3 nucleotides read TGTGCCAGCAGCCTGACCCCTCGACAGGGTACCCACGAGCAGTACTTC. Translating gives CASSLTPRQGTHEQYF.

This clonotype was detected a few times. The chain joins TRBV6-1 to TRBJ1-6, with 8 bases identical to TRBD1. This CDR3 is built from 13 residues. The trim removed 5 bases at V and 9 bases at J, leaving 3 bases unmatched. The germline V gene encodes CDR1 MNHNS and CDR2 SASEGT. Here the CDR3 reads CASSYQGASPLHF. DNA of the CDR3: TGTGCCAGCAGTTATCAGGGGGCTTCACCCCTCCACTTT.